A single sample gave rise to the 11 T cell receptor beta chains below, sequenced in a study of T-cell reconstitution after alpha-beta-depleted transplantation in children. This sample's TCRbeta library carried unique molecular identifier barcodes. TCRdb redid the calling of the PCR reads with MiXCR, one entry per CDR3 protein. The table shows about 370,000 distinct CDR3 sequences, with about a fifth occurring only once. The sample here was PBMCs from the stem cell graft donor, taken from the stem cell graft. These receptors came from a human donor who donated a stem cell graft to a child with acute myeloid leukemia.

This clonotype turned up a few times. The chain is built from TRBV7-2 and TRBJ2-5, with D maybe TRBD2 (6 bases). The V end lost 4 bases, the J end lost 0 bases, and 6 bases lay between the germline ends. The CDR3 spans 13 residues. CDR1 SGHTA and CDR2 FQGNSA come from the germline V gene. Written as DNA, the CDR3 is TGTGCCAGCAGCTGGGACTACCAAGAGACCCAGTACTTC. Protein sequence: CASSWDYQETQYF. The complete variable domain, with remaining parts taken from reference TRBV7-2 and TRBJ2-5, reads GAGVSQSPSNKVTEKGKDVELRCDPISGHTALYWYRQSLGQGLEFLIYFQGNSAPDKSGLPSDRFSAERTGGSVSTLTIQRTQQEDSAVYLCASSWDYQETQYFGPGTRLLVL.

The chain recombines TRBV12-3 or TRBV12-4 with TRBJ2-3; no definite D call. Trimming took off 1 base at V and 1 base at J, with 6 bases between the two ends. There are 14 residues in the CDR3. DNA for the CDR3: TGTGCCAGCAGTTTAGGACCCGGCACAGATACGCAGTATTTT. Protein product: CASSLGPGTDTQYF.

This clonotype has a handful of counts. This chain connects TRBV7-3 to TRBJ2-2; no clear D. This CDR3 spans 17 amino acids. V dropped 2 bases and J dropped 5 bases, with 18 bases sitting between them. Germline V gene data show CDR1 as SGHTA and CDR2 as FQGTGA. CDR3 sequence (DNA): TGTGCCAGCAGCTTAGGAAGGGCGAACTGGAATACCGGGGAGCTGTTTTTT. Its protein product is CASSLGRANWNTGELFF.

V usage is TRBV2 and J usage is TRBJ2-3, with D possibly TRBD2 on 5 matching bases. The CDR3 covers 12 residues. The germline V gene has CDR1 SNHLY and CDR2 FYNNEI. The V end was cut by 7 bases, the J end by 4 bases, with 9 bases between. DNA for the CDR3: TGTGCCAGCACGCTAGCTGCAGATACGCAGTATTTT. Residues: CASTLAADTQYF.

The chain combines TRBV20-1 with TRBJ2-3, with a possible D match to TRBD2 (5 bases). Germline values: CDR1 DFQATT, CDR2 SNEGSKA (reference sequence). This CDR3 has 17 residues. V was trimmed by 5 bases and J by 4 bases, leaving 25 bases between them. CDR3 region: CSADWISTSLFPDTQYF. CDR3 DNA: TGCAGTGCTGACTGGATTTCCACTAGTCTGTTCCCAGATACGCAGTATTTT.

In nucleotides, the CDR3 is TGTGCCACCAGCGCACCTCCAGGGATCTCGCTAGACTACAATGAGCAGTTCTTC. This encodes CATSAPPGISLDYNEQFF. The chain has TRBV15 and TRBJ2-1, with a possible D match to TRBD1 (5 bases). The CDR3 consists of 18 residues. V was clipped by 5 bases and J by 3 bases, with 23 bases between them. Germline lookup yields CDR1 LNHNV and CDR2 YYDKDF (reference sequence).

This clonotype has more than one count but fewer than ten. The gene calls are TRBV5-1 and TRBJ2-7, with TRBD1 matching over 7 bases. V was pared by 4 bases and J by 4 bases, with 8 bases of the junction left unmatched. Germline V gives CDR1 SGHRS, CDR2 YFSETQ. This CDR3 spans 14 amino acids. CDR3 DNA: TGCGCCAGCAGCATCGGGACAGAGGGTTACGAGCAGTACTTC. Protein product: CASSIGTEGYEQYF.

The J gene is TRBJ1-1, the V gene TRBV5-1, with D possibly TRBD1 on 6 matching bases. V was trimmed by 2 bases and J by 5 bases, leaving 16 bases between them. This CDR3 has 15 residues. Germline CDR1 and CDR2: SGHRS and YFSETQ. The CDR3 loop is CASSLLGGEGTEAFF. For the CDR3, the DNA is TGCGCCAGCAGCTTATTGGGGGGCGAGGGGACTGAAGCTTTCTTT.

This clonotype came up many times. The V and J genes are TRBV20-1 and TRBJ1-1; D uncertain. The CDR3 has 12 amino acids. Trimming took off 3 bases at V and 4 bases at J, with 9 bases between the two ends. Germline lookup yields CDR1 DFQATT and CDR2 SNEGSKA (reference sequence). The CDR3: CSASPRLTEAFF. As DNA, the CDR3 is TGCAGTGCTAGCCCGCGCCTCACTGAAGCTTTCTTT.

This clonotype occurred a few times. The chain recombines TRBV6-2 or TRBV6-3 with TRBJ2-1; 9 positions match TRBD2. Germline V lookup: CDR1 MNHEY, CDR2 SVGEGT. The CDR3 is 15 residues long. Unmatched junction bases numbered 7, after V lost 3 bases and J lost 7 bases. The CDR3 nucleotides read TGTGCCAGCAGTTATTCGAGACTAGCGGTGAATGAGCAGTTCTTC. This gives the protein CASSYSRLAVNEQFF.

The chain recombines TRBV12-3 or TRBV12-4 with TRBJ2-7; TRBD1 matches 8 bases. The V gene end was trimmed by 1 base and the J gene end by 6 bases; junction bases not matched to a gene: 8. This CDR3 is 15 amino acids long. CDR3 nucleotide sequence: TGTGCCAGCAGTTTAGTCCAGGGGGCGGGTCGCGAGCAGTACTTC. Its protein is CASSLVQGAGREQYF.